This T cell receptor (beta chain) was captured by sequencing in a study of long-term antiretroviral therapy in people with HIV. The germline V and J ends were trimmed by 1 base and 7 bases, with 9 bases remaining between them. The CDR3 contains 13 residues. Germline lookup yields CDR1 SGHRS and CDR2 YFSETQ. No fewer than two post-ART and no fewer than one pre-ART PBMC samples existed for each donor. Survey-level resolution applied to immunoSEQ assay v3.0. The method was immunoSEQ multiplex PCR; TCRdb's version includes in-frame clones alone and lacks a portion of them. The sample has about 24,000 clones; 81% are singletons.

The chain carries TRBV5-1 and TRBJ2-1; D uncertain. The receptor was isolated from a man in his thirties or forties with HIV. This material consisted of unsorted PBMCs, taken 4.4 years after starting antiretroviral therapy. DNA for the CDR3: TGCGCCAGCAGCTTGTTCAGCAATAATGAGCAGTTCTTC. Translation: CASSLFSNNEQFF.